This T cell receptor beta chain was sequenced for a study of cytomegalovirus exposure and HLA in healthy donors. Notes on the study in general: Based on reports, TCR beta sequences accurately predicted HLA-A and HLA-B alleles for most subjects. The study designated 150 or so TCR beta chains cytomegalovirus-associated.

It was with 60 Vbeta and 13 Jbeta primers that the PCR ran. The assay was immunoSEQ multiplex PCR, and TCRdb's table has in-frame clones only and misses some. The sample has about 120,000 clones, over 70% seen once. Germline assignment: CDR1 SGHDN and CDR2 FVKESK. The CDR3 spans 13 residues. V shed 4 bases and J 10 bases; nucleotides not matched to a gene: 1. In the case of this clone: What it binds is unknown.

The specimen sequenced was PBMCs. The chain uses TRBV14 and TRBJ1-6; 10 positions match TRBD1. The TCR originated in a woman aged 35 to 49 in good health and CMV-seronegative. CDR3 nucleotide sequence: TGTGCCAGCAGCCGGGACAGGGGATCACCCCTCCACTTT. This gives the protein CASSRDRGSPLHF.